The TCR beta chain described here comes from a study of blood T cell repertoires in COVID-19. Overall study context: Both acute and convalescent COVID-19 samples were obtained from the United States, Italy and Spain. The analysed material was cDNA or gDNA that came from T cells, B-cell-depleted T cells, or PBMCs.

In the study's own analysis: Amplification from reference gene primers served as the basis for estimated nucleated cell counts. Data came from immunoSEQ multiplex PCR; TCRdb stores just in-frame clones and leaves some out. V and J calls and clone size are as listed in that table; D and trimming were resolved from the DNA. The sample has around 250,000 clones, over 80% seen once. Individuals drawn from around 25 US areas were about 18 to 90 years old. About this clone itself: Other DNA sequences in the sample encode the same CDR3.

This CDR3 has 13 residues. V was clipped by 0 bases and J by 6 bases, with 7 bases between them. Germline loops: CDR1 SGDLS, CDR2 YYNGEE. The source of this sequence is a human donor in a cohort exposed to, infected with or recovered from COVID-19 (not recorded which). The donor label of this sample is uncertain. The material sequenced was PBMCs or T cells enriched from blood (not recorded which). This rearrangement joins TRBV9 to TRBJ1-5; D call uncertain. CDR3 protein: CASSVGGGQPQHF. In DNA form, the CDR3 reads TGTGCCAGCAGCGTAGGGGGAGGTCAGCCCCAGCATTTT. The whole variable domain, filled in from reference TRBV9 and TRBJ1-5, reads DSGVTQTPKHLITATGQRVTLRCSPRSGDLSVYWYQQSLDQGLQFLIQYYNGEERAKGNILERFSAQQFPDLHSELNLSSLELGDSALYFCASSVGGGQPQHFGDGTRLSIL.